This entry features one T cell receptor beta chain sequence. Its antigen is still unknown. One end of the junction does not line up with germline, which may come from a read error. Germline CDR1 reads SGHRS; CDR2 reads YFSETQ. The CDR3 covers 13 residues. A J-beta primer mix and a sample-barcoded 5' primer were used in a second PCR of about 7 to 12 cycles. TCRdb re-called the 5' RACE reads through MiXCR, storing one row per CDR3 protein. The repertoire holds about a million distinct CDR3 sequences, with 30% to 40% as singletons. The record originates from a study of blood T cells in healthy people across ages. Findings and caveats of the study: Strong correlation was found linking TCR beta diversity to naive T cell percentage.

The specimen was blood. The chain has TRBV5-1 and TRBJ2-7; D is ambiguous. The end of the DNA fits TRBJ2-5 better, so the J call may be wrong. This sequence originates from a man aged 18 to 29 in good health. The CDR3 nucleotides are TGCGCCGGCAGCTTGGAAATAAGGGAGACCCAGTACTTC. As protein: CAGSLEIRETQYF.